This record looks at one T cell receptor beta chain sequence and its context. Its antigen is unidentified. This table comes from immunoSEQ multiplex PCR, and its TCRdb copy is limited to in-frame clones, with some not included. The data contain about 2 million clones, roughly 94% of them seen just once; the ten biggest clones take up 1.2%. Naive CD8 isolation took CD45RO-negative cells positively selected for CCR7 and excluded terminally differentiated effector memory CD45RA+ cells. Recent acute infections and vaccinations were absent in the healthy HIV-negative adult donors. Those who donated, Caucasian adults without exception, all lived in Nashville, Tennessee. These data come from a study of shared clonotypes between healthy human individuals. Whole-study context: Researchers drew samples from a couple of women and three men aged 18 to 49.

Study findings and constraints: Around 4.7% was the fraction of naive CD4 clonotypes found shared across several donors.

The CDR3 sequence is 14 residues long. CDR1 and CDR2 (germline): SGHTS, YDEGEE. The V end lost 2 bases, the J end lost 1 base, and 9 bases lay between the germline ends. The chain carries TRBV5-8 and TRBJ1-1; D is possibly TRBD1 (5 bases). The specimen was naive CD8+ T cells sorted from blood. The clonotype comes from a man younger than 30 in good health. CDR3: CASSFRQGNTEAFF. CDR3 nucleotides: TGTGCCAGCAGCTTTCGGCAGGGGAACACTGAAGCTTTCTTT. The whole variable domain, remainder taken from reference TRBV5-8 and TRBJ1-1, is EAGVTQSPTHLIKTRGQQATLRCSPISGHTSVYWYQQALGLGLQFLLWYDEGEERNRGNFPPRFSGRQFPNYSSELNVNALELEDSALYLCASSFRQGNTEAFFGQGTRLTVV.